The next 11 T cell receptor beta chains were all read from a single sample in a study of early T cells in non-severe SARS-CoV-2 infection. TCRdb reanalysed the 5' RACE reads using MiXCR and keeps one entry per CDR3 protein. The repertoire holds around 27,000 distinct CDR3 sequences, with about 10% as singletons. Material: whole blood. Receptors originate from an adult who was a healthcare worker with PCR-confirmed SARS-CoV-2 infection or an uninfected control (not recorded which).

This clonotype was seen more than once but under ten times. The V gene is TRBV7-9, the J gene TRBJ1-4, with D unclear. From germline, CDR1 is SEHNR and CDR2 FQNEAQ (reference sequence). Trimming took 11 bases from V and 7 from J, leaving 11 bases between them. CDR3 length: 11 residues. The CDR3 here is CALPRGEKLFF. The DNA of the CDR3 is TGTGCCCTGCCCCGAGGTGAAAAACTGTTTTTT.

This clonotype was seen many times. This sequence joins TRBV29-1 and TRBJ2-4; a weak D match, TRBD2 (6 bases). V was clipped by 6 bases and J by 6 bases, with 18 bases between them. CDR1 and CDR2 (germline): SQVTM, ANQGSEA. The CDR3 length is 14 residues. CDR3 in DNA: TGCAGCGTCCCCACCGGGGGTACCTTAAACATTCAGTACTTC. Protein product: CSVPTGGTLNIQYF.

Many counts were recorded for this clonotype. The gene calls are TRBV18 and TRBJ2-6; possible D gene TRBD1, 6 bases. Trimming pared 3 bases from V and 4 bases from J, leaving 19 bases between. Germline V gene sequence: CDR1 KGHSH, CDR2 LQKENI. The CDR3 runs 18 residues. This CDR3 reads CASSPWDTGPRGANVLTF. Written as DNA, the CDR3 is TGTGCCAGCTCACCGTGGGACACAGGCCCGCGGGGGGCCAACGTCCTGACTTTC.

By proportion, this clonotype is medium-sized (0.01 to 0.1%). The V gene is TRBV7-9, the J gene TRBJ2-1, with TRBD1 matching over 7 bases. From germline, CDR1 is SEHNR and CDR2 FQNEAQ (reference sequence). The trim removed 3 bases at V and 7 bases at J, leaving 3 bases unmatched. This CDR3 region has 13 residues. CDR3 sequence: CASSFEQGNEQFF. The CDR3 DNA reads TGTGCCAGCAGCTTTGAACAGGGGAATGAGCAGTTCTTC.

This clonotype was seen at least ten times. The chain recombines TRBV3-1 with TRBJ2-1, with TRBD2 identical over 15 bases. This CDR3 is 17 amino acids long. Germline assignment: CDR1 LGHDT and CDR2 YNNKEL (reference sequence). Trimming at V came to 6 bases and at J to 6 bases, leaving 9 bases not matched to a gene. CDR3 amino acids: CASRRTSGGALTNEQFF. DNA of the CDR3: TGTGCCAGCAGGCGGACTAGCGGGGGGGCCCTAACCAATGAGCAGTTCTTC.

This clonotype was seen only a few times. The gene calls are TRBV20-1 and TRBJ2-7; TRBD1 aligns across 7 bases. Germline trimming cut 5 bases from V and 7 bases from J; bases unmatched to any gene: 11. The germline gives CDR1 DFQATT, CDR2 SNEGSKA (reference sequence). This CDR3 contains 13 residues. CDR3 bases: TGCAGTGCTGAGGACAGGTTGGATGGAGAGCAGTACTTC. Translated: CSAEDRLDGEQYF.

This clonotype was found a few times. The chain uses TRBV11-3 and TRBJ2-5; a possible D gene is TRBD2 (6 bases). The CDR3 totals 13 residues. Germline V gives CDR1 SGHNT, CDR2 YENEEA. The V gene lost 2 bases and the J gene lost 4 bases, with 8 bases spanning the gap. CDR3 amino acids: CASSLLRGETQYF. The CDR3 region has the DNA TGTGCCAGCAGCTTATTGCGGGGAGAGACCCAGTACTTC.

By share, this clonotype counts as medium-sized (0.01 to 0.1%). V usage is TRBV7-9 and J usage is TRBJ2-7; D remains unclear. Germline CDR1 reads SEHNR; CDR2 reads FQNEAQ (reference sequence). This CDR3 spans 12 amino acids. Between the trimmed V and J ends, which lost 4 bases and 3 bases, there was a span of 7 bases. The CDR3 sequence: CASSSDYYEQYF. CDR3 nucleotides: TGTGCCAGCAGCTCGGATTACTACGAGCAGTACTTC.

Only a few counts were recorded for this clonotype. The gene calls are TRBV20-1 and TRBJ1-5; 8 bases are shared with TRBD1. Per the germline V gene, CDR1 is DFQATT and CDR2 is SNEGSKA (reference sequence). V lost 3 bases and J lost 3; bases outside the gene matches: 7. CDR3 length: 15 amino acids. The CDR3 protein is CSASGQGAFNQPQHF. CDR3 in DNA: TGCAGTGCTAGTGGGCAGGGGGCCTTCAATCAGCCCCAGCATTTT.

By sample share, this clonotype is medium-sized. The junction departs from the called germline gene at one end, perhaps through a read error. This chain joins TRBV6-1 and TRBJ2-7, with D perhaps matching TRBD1 (5 bases). Germline V CDR1 and CDR2: MNHNS, SASEGT. There are 11 residues in the CDR3. The CDR3: CASREGARQYF. Written as DNA, the CDR3 is TGTGCCAGCAGGGAAGGGGCCCGGCAGTACTTC.

In its sample, this clonotype was seen many times. The gene calls are TRBV27 and TRBJ2-1; the D gene is possibly TRBD2 (5 bases). CDR1 and CDR2 (germline): MNHEY, SMNVEV (reference sequence). The CDR3 is 16 amino acids. Trimming took 7 bases from V and 4 from J, leaving 20 bases between them. The CDR3 protein is CASNLRPVRTYNEQFF. The CDR3 region has the DNA TGTGCCAGCAATCTCCGCCCAGTTCGGACTTACAATGAGCAGTTCTTC.